The 10 T cell receptor beta chains presented below share a single source sample, sequenced in a study of hypomethylating agent response in myelodysplastic syndrome. Repertoires were generated with immunoSEQ multiplex PCR, while TCRdb's copy carries only in-frame clones and drops some. The top ten hold around 30% of the sample, which has roughly 4,500 clones, 82% seen once. Sequenced here: bone marrow, sampled before or after starting hypomethylating agent treatment for myelodysplastic syndrome (not recorded which). The receptor set was obtained from a human donor with myelodysplastic syndrome.

The chain links TRBV11-2 to TRBJ2-7; TRBD2 is a possible D gene (6 bases). Germline V gene data show CDR1 as SGHAT and CDR2 as FQNNGV. V lost 4 bases, J lost 4 bases, and 20 bases lay in between. This CDR3 is 16 amino acids long. The CDR3 loop is CASSSQSGGLRYEQYF. The DNA of the CDR3 is TGTGCCAGCAGCTCGCAGTCCGGGGGATTGAGGTACGAGCAGTACTTC.

This rearrangement joins TRBV11-3 to TRBJ1-2, with unresolved D. The V end was cut by 4 bases, the J end by 0 bases, with 21 bases between. Germline V gene sequence: CDR1 SGHNT, CDR2 YENEEA. The CDR3 has 18 residues. The CDR3 DNA reads as TGTGCCAGCAGCTCCCCATCTAGGGAGGTCGGTTCTAACTATGGCTACACCTTC. This codes for CASSSPSREVGSNYGYTF.

The J gene is TRBJ2-7, the V gene TRBV2; D is uncertain. Germline CDR1 is SNHLY and CDR2 is FYNNEI. The V and J ends lost 6 bases and 7 bases respectively, with 19 bases between them. The CDR3 totals 14 residues. The DNA for the CDR3 is TGTGCCAGCAGGGAGATAACCGGGTCAGGTGAGCAGTACTTC. Its translation: CASREITGSGEQYF.

This chain links TRBV7-2 with TRBJ2-1, with D tentatively TRBD1 or TRBD2 (5 bases each). Germline V lookup: CDR1 SGHTA, CDR2 FQGNSA. CDR3 length: 15 amino acids. V lost 5 bases and J lost 1, with 12 bases in between. Here the CDR3 DNA reads TGTGCCAGCAGCCCAGTTGGGGGTTCCTACAATGAGCAGTTCTTC. Its protein product is CASSPVGGSYNEQFF.

The chain couples TRBV7-2 to TRBJ2-2; possibly TRBD1 for D (6 bases). This CDR3 region has 14 residues. Germline lookup yields CDR1 SGHTA and CDR2 FQGNSA. Between the trimmed V and J ends, which lost 5 bases and 6 bases, there was a span of 13 bases. In nucleotides, the CDR3 is TGTGCCAGCAGCCAGGGGTTGGGGGCCGGGGAGCTGTTTTTT. It is translated as CASSQGLGAGELFF.

This clone was observed a handful of times. The chain carries TRBV9 and TRBJ1-4; 9 bases fit TRBD1. This CDR3 is built from 13 residues. Germline values: CDR1 SGDLS, CDR2 YYNGEE. The V and J ends lost 3 bases and 10 bases, in that order; junction bases with no gene match: 4. The CDR3 DNA sequence: TGTGCCAGCAGCGACAGGGACAGGGTAAAACTGTTTTTT. It translates to CASSDRDRVKLFF. Combining the CDR3 with reference TRBV9 and TRBJ1-4 gives the whole variable domain DSGVTQTPKHLITATGQRVTLRCSPRSGDLSVYWYQQSLDQGLQFLIQYYNGEERAKGNILERFSAQQFPDLHSELNLSSLELGDSALYFCASSDRDRVKLFFGSGTQLSVL.

This clone occurred once. This sequence joins TRBV6-1 and TRBJ1-1; possibly TRBD1 for D (6 bases). Trimming removed 1 base at V and 6 bases at J, with 21 bases between. The CDR3 is made up of 17 amino acids. The V gene's germline CDR1 is MNHNS and CDR2 SASEGT. The CDR3 sequence: CASSEGGAGIGFPEAFF. The DNA for the CDR3 is TGTGCCAGCAGTGAAGGGGGGGCCGGCATAGGGTTCCCTGAAGCTTTCTTT.

The rearrangement links TRBV7-9 to TRBJ1-2, with 7 bases lining up with TRBD1. The CDR3 loop spans 14 amino acids. Germline CDR1 is SEHNR and CDR2 is FQNEAQ (reference sequence). V shed 6 bases, J shed 8 bases, and the junction held 12 bases outside the gene matches. The CDR3 DNA reads as TGTGCCAGCAGTCTCTCTACGACAGGGAAAGGCTACACCTTC. It codes for CASSLSTTGKGYTF.

This clone counts as large. The V and J genes are TRBV19 and TRBJ1-2, with D unresolved. The germline V gene encodes CDR1 LNHDA and CDR2 SQIVND (reference sequence). Between the trimmed V and J ends, which lost 5 bases and 0 bases, there was a span of 10 bases. This CDR3 is 14 amino acids long. The CDR3 sequence is CASSQAGSNYGYTF. CDR3 bases: TGTGCCAGTAGTCAGGCAGGTTCTAACTATGGCTACACCTTC.

The DNA for the CDR3 is TGTGCCAGTAGCCTTTGGACAGAAGTCAATCAGCCCCAGCATTTT. It is translated as CASSLWTEVNQPQHF. The chain has TRBV19 and TRBJ1-5, with D possibly matching TRBD1 (6 bases). The V and J ends lost 6 bases and 3 bases respectively, with 15 bases between them. In germline, CDR1 is LNHDA, CDR2 SQIVND (reference sequence). The CDR3 is made up of 15 amino acids.